A single T cell receptor (beta chain) is shown here with its context. The sample originates from a study of shared clonotypes between healthy human individuals. The germline gives CDR1 MGHRA, CDR2 YSYEKL. The CDR3 is 9 residues long. With 0 bases removed from V and 12 bases from J, the gap between germline ends came to 2 bases. Each subset's genomic DNA was split evenly across several immunoSEQ plates. Sequenced by immunoSEQ multiplex PCR; TCRdb stores in-frame clones only, minus some. The data hold about 2 million clones, with 90% to 95% observed a single time. The source material was naive CD4+ T cells sorted from blood. Sample subset: CD45RA+ positively selected. The V and J genes are TRBV4-1 and TRBJ1-2, with D hard to call. This TCR came from a man between 18 and 35 years old in good health. CDR3 region: CASSQEDTF. CDR3 coding DNA: TGCGCCAGCAGCCAAGAGGACACCTTC.